The 10 T cell receptor beta chains below were found in one sample sequenced in a study of spatial heterogeneity in lung cancer. A single record per CDR3 protein comes from TCRdb applying MiXCR to the 5' RACE reads. The data hold 48,000 or so distinct CDR3 sequences, with approximately 5.3% observed a single time. The time point here: sample taken at primary tumor resection. This specimen consisted of PBMCs, obtained at surgery. These receptors were obtained from a male donor with early-stage non-small cell lung cancer.

Ten or more counts support this clonotype. This sequence joins TRBV7-3 and TRBJ2-3, with unresolved D. Germline V gives CDR1 SGHTA, CDR2 FQGTGA. This CDR3 comprises 15 residues. Trimming pared 0 bases from V and 0 bases from J, leaving 7 bases between. As DNA, the CDR3 is TGTGCCAGCAGCTTAACCGCTGTGAGCACAGATACGCAGTATTTT. Protein sequence: CASSLTAVSTDTQYF.

The V call is TRBV6-5, the J call TRBJ1-4, with 9 bases identical to TRBD1. The J segment lost 8 bases and the V segment lost 7 bases, leaving 8 bases of the junction unmatched. CDR1 MNHEY and CDR2 SVGAGI come from the germline V gene. This CDR3 region has 14 residues. In DNA form, the CDR3 reads TGTGCCAGCACCGGGACAGGGAGGTTCGAAAAACTGTTTTTT. It translates to CASTGTGRFEKLFF.

The gene calls are TRBV20-1 and TRBJ2-7; weak D call: TRBD1 (5 bases). Looked up from germline, CDR1 is DFQATT and CDR2 is SNEGSKA (reference sequence). Deletions cut 2 bases from V and 2 bases from J, with 16 bases between. CDR3 length equals 15 residues. The CDR3 bases are TGCAGTGCTAGAAACAGAGCAGGGAACCCCTACGAGCAGTACTTC. Protein product: CSARNRAGNPYEQYF.

The table lists this clonotype with many counts. V is TRBV29-1 and J is TRBJ2-2; 8 positions match TRBD1. V lost 6 bases and J lost 6; bases outside the gene matches: 3. The germline CDR1 and CDR2 sequences are SQVTM and ANQGSEA. The length of the CDR3 is 12 residues. The CDR3 spells CSVQQGAGELFF. The DNA of the CDR3 is TGCAGCGTGCAACAGGGGGCCGGGGAGCTGTTTTTT.

CDR3 loop: CASSQGGVSSTDTQYF. DNA for the CDR3: TGCGCCAGCAGCCAAGGCGGGGTTTCTAGCACAGATACGCAGTATTTT. The V gene is TRBV4-3, the J gene TRBJ2-3; the D gene is possibly TRBD2 (6 bases). Germline V gives CDR1 LGHNA, CDR2 YSLEER. V gave up 1 base and J gave up 0 bases, with 11 bases separating them. The CDR3 sequence is 16 residues long.

This clonotype was picked up many times. The chain is built from TRBV20-1 and TRBJ2-1; perhaps TRBD2 as D (5 bases). Per the germline V gene, CDR1 is DFQATT and CDR2 is SNEGSKA (reference sequence). The CDR3 has 14 amino acids. Trimming cost V 5 bases and J 5 bases, with 16 bases left between them. This chain's CDR3 is CSASRASGHNEQFF. The DNA of the CDR3 is TGCAGTGCTTCAAGGGCCAGCGGCCACAATGAGCAGTTCTTC.

This clonotype showed up just once. V gene TRBV30 combines with J gene TRBJ2-1, with 10 bases identical to TRBD2. V trimming: 3 bases; J trimming: 4 bases; junction bases outside the gene matches: 6. The CDR3 runs to 15 residues. Germline V gene lookup returns CDR1 GTSNPN and CDR2 SVGIG (reference sequence). CDR3 sequence reads: CAWSPMTSGYNEQFF. In DNA form, the CDR3 reads TGTGCCTGGAGCCCCATGACTAGCGGGTACAATGAGCAGTTCTTC.

This clonotype was seen ten or more times. The genes are TRBV9 and TRBJ1-1; 7 positions match TRBD1. CDR1 and CDR2 from the germline V gene are SGDLS and YYNGEE. J lost 4 bases, V lost 3 bases, and 9 bases had no gene match. This CDR3 comprises 15 residues. CDR3 protein: CASSETGSVATEAFF. The CDR3 DNA reads TGTGCCAGCAGCGAGACAGGGTCTGTTGCCACTGAAGCTTTCTTT.

This clonotype was counted at least ten times. The chain recombines TRBV20-1 with TRBJ2-1, with TRBD2 identical over 7 bases. The junction had 7 bases not matched to a gene; V was cut back by 0 bases and J by 2 bases. This CDR3 is built from 16 residues. Per germline, CDR1 DFQATT and CDR2 SNEGSKA (reference sequence). The chain's CDR3 is CSARDWERDAYNEQFF. CDR3 in DNA: TGCAGTGCTAGAGATTGGGAGCGGGACGCCTACAATGAGCAGTTCTTC.

This clonotype was detected ten times or more. The gene calls are TRBV9 and TRBJ2-2, with D uncertain. From germline, CDR1 is SGDLS and CDR2 YYNGEE. This CDR3 contains 15 residues. The ends were cut back, 0 bases at V and 1 base at J, with 7 bases in the middle. The CDR3 DNA reads as TGTGCCAGCAGCGTAGAAGTAGGGAACACCGGGGAGCTGTTTTTT. Translation: CASSVEVGNTGELFF. Combining the CDR3 with reference TRBV9 and TRBJ2-2 gives the whole variable domain DSGVTQTPKHLITATGQRVTLRCSPRSGDLSVYWYQQSLDQGLQFLIQYYNGEERAKGNILERFSAQQFPDLHSELNLSSLELGDSALYFCASSVEVGNTGELFFGEGSRLTVL.